A single sample is the source of the 19 T cell receptor beta chains below, sequenced in a study of response to subunit inactivated influenza vaccine. Via MiXCR, TCRdb re-called the RT-PCR reads, giving one row per CDR3 protein. Of roughly 500,000 distinct CDR3 sequences in the sample, approximately 17% are singletons; the top ten hold less than 4%. Material: CD4+ T cells sorted from PBMCs, obtained around 25 months after vaccination. The receptors shown here come from a man between 50 and 75 years old who received an inactivated influenza vaccine.

The rearrangement joins TRBV12-3 or TRBV12-4 to TRBJ2-1, with 7 nucleotides matching TRBD2. J gave up 3 bases and V 3 bases, and 5 bases lay outside the gene matches. The CDR3 contains 15 residues. CDR3 nucleotides: TGTGCCAGCAGTTTTCTAGCGGATATCTACAATGAGCAGTTCTTC. Translated, it gives CASSFLADIYNEQFF.

This clonotype was seen more than once but under ten times. The CDR3 DNA reads as TGTGCCAGCAGTTCAACAGGGACACGCAATGAGCAGTTCTTC. Translating gives CASSSTGTRNEQFF. The V and J genes are TRBV3-1 and TRBJ2-1; D is possibly TRBD1 (6 bases). Trimming stripped 6 bases from V and 6 bases from J, with 15 bases between. The CDR3 has 14 amino acids. The germline CDR1 and CDR2 sequences are LGHDT and YNNKEL (reference sequence).

This chain joins TRBV5-1 and TRBJ1-1; no definite D call. The CDR3 consists of 14 residues. V was trimmed by 0 bases and J by 1 base, leaving 7 bases between them. Germline V gives CDR1 SGHRS, CDR2 YFSETQ. As DNA, the CDR3 is TGCGCCAGCAGCTTGGGAAATACGAACACTGAAGCTTTCTTT. Translated, it gives CASSLGNTNTEAFF.

This clonotype was counted between two and nine times. This chain uses TRBV19 with TRBJ2-1; D might be TRBD1 (6 bases). The CDR3 runs to 16 residues. Germline CDR1 is LNHDA and CDR2 is SQIVND (reference sequence). Trimming stripped 1 base from V and 2 bases from J, with 12 bases between. The CDR3: CASSIAAGVPYNEQFF. The CDR3 bases are TGTGCCAGTAGTATAGCGGCAGGGGTTCCCTACAATGAGCAGTTCTTC.

The chain carries TRBV4-1 and TRBJ2-7, with D possibly TRBD2 on 5 matching bases. Trimming pared 2 bases from V and 2 bases from J, leaving 10 bases between. The CDR3 runs to 14 residues. Germline assignment: CDR1 MGHRA and CDR2 YSYEKL. In DNA, the CDR3 is TGCGCCAGCAGCCAACATAGCGTTCCCTACGAGCAGTACTTC. As protein: CASSQHSVPYEQYF.

The chain is built from TRBV28 and TRBJ1-4; 10 nucleotides line up with TRBD1. Germline trimming cut 5 bases from V and 6 bases from J; bases unmatched to any gene: 6. Germline V gene data show CDR1 as MDHEN and CDR2 as SYDVKM. The CDR3 extends over 15 amino acids. The CDR3 region is CASSSRDRGHEKLFF. CDR3 coding DNA: TGTGCCAGCAGTAGCCGGGACAGGGGTCATGAAAAACTGTTTTTT.

This clonotype was seen only a few times. The chain recombines TRBV3-1 with TRBJ2-7; D ambiguous. Trimming removed 5 bases from V and 3 bases from J, with 8 bases in between. This CDR3 spans 12 amino acids. Looked up from germline, CDR1 is LGHDT and CDR2 is YNNKEL (reference sequence). The CDR3 sequence is CASSTTSYEQYF. The CDR3 DNA reads as TGTGCCAGCAGCACGACAAGCTACGAGCAGTACTTC.

Only a few counts were recorded for this clonotype. The chain employs TRBV11-2 and TRBJ2-1; D gene uncertain. Per the germline V gene, CDR1 is SGHAT and CDR2 is FQNNGV. Trimming shortened V by 1 base and J by 3 bases, and 16 bases separated the two germline ends. The CDR3 runs 17 residues. CDR3 nucleotides: TGTGCCAGCAGCTTAGGGTTGGGTGGTTCGGGCTACAATGAGCAGTTCTTC. Protein: CASSLGLGGSGYNEQFF.

This clonotype was found many times. A junction end diverges from the germline sequence, so it may reflect a read error. The J gene is TRBJ2-1, the V gene TRBV5-1; 11 positions match TRBD2. This CDR3 comprises 15 residues. Germline lookup yields CDR1 SGHRS and CDR2 YFSETQ. The CDR3 coding sequence is TGTGCCAGCAGCTTGACTAGCGGGACCTACAATGAGCAGTTCTTC. Translation gives CASSLTSGTYNEQFF.

CDR3 nucleotide sequence: TGTCTCCCGCCGGCTACTCGGGGGAATGAGCAGTTCTTC. Translated, it gives CLPPATRGNEQFF. This rearrangement joins TRBV21-1 to TRBJ2-1; TRBD2, as called in the table, went unchecked against the DNA. TRBV21-1 is a recognized pseudogene. The CDR3 sequence is 13 residues long.

This clonotype was detected only a few times. The genes are TRBV20-1 and TRBJ2-3; 7 bases align to TRBD2. V was pared by 5 bases and J by 0 bases, with 11 bases of the junction left unmatched. There are 16 residues in the CDR3. Germline V gene data show CDR1 as DFQATT and CDR2 as SNEGSKA (reference sequence). CDR3 bases: TGCAGTGCTCTAACCGGGGGGTTCCGTAGCACAGATACGCAGTATTTT. Translating gives CSALTGGFRSTDTQYF.

CDR3 sequence: CSARLGTEAFF. CDR3 DNA: TGCAGTGCTAGATTAGGGACTGAAGCTTTCTTT. The chain recombines TRBV20-1 with TRBJ1-1; D call uncertain. Trimming cost V 2 bases and J 5 bases, with 6 bases left between them. The germline V gene encodes CDR1 DFQATT and CDR2 SNEGSKA (reference sequence). The CDR3 sequence is 11 residues long.

There are a few counts of this clonotype. The chain employs TRBV28 and TRBJ1-2, with D possibly matching TRBD1 (6 bases). The CDR3 runs 14 residues. Germline values: CDR1 MDHEN, CDR2 SYDVKM. V was cut by 4 bases and J by 1 base, with 10 bases left in between. This CDR3 reads CASSWTDYNYGYTF. Here the CDR3 DNA reads TGTGCCAGCAGTTGGACAGACTATAACTATGGCTACACCTTC.

This chain joins TRBV12-3 or TRBV12-4 and TRBJ1-1; 9 nucleotides match TRBD1. This CDR3 spans 14 amino acids. Germline trimming cut 3 bases from V and 6 bases from J; bases unmatched to any gene: 5. The CDR3 sequence is CASSLGQGGSEAFF. The CDR3 DNA sequence: TGTGCCAGCAGTTTGGGACAGGGAGGTTCTGAAGCTTTCTTT.

The sample holds many counts of this clonotype. The chain employs TRBV12-3 or TRBV12-4 and TRBJ1-1, with D possibly matching TRBD1 (5 bases). The CDR3 covers 13 residues. V was pared by 4 bases and J by 7 bases, with 13 bases between. CDR3 in DNA: TGTGCCAGCAGTTACCGGGGCCCCAGTGAAGCTTTCTTT. Its protein product is CASSYRGPSEAFF.

The chain employs TRBV2 and TRBJ2-7, with a weak D call TRBD1 (6 bases). Trimming shortened V by 7 bases and J by 3 bases, and 10 bases separated the two germline ends. This CDR3 comprises 12 residues. CDR1 is SNHLY, CDR2 FYNNEI, per germline. CDR3 region: CASKKGDYEQYF. The CDR3 nucleotides read TGTGCCAGCAAAAAGGGGGACTACGAGCAGTACTTC.

This clonotype was seen many times. An end of the junction does not agree with germline; a read error may underlie this. The chain couples TRBV10-3 to TRBJ2-7, with 10 bases matching TRBD1. This CDR3 region has 18 residues. CDR1 is ENHRY, CDR2 SYGVKD, per germline. The CDR3 sequence: CAISGDRGFLVGSNEQYF. CDR3 in DNA: TGTGCCATCAGTGGGGACAGGGGATTTCTTGTGGGCTCCAACGAGCAGTACTTC.

V usage is TRBV10-3 and J usage is TRBJ2-1; no clear D. Germline V gene lookup returns CDR1 ENHRY and CDR2 SYGVKD. Trimming shortened V by 2 bases and J by 2 bases, and 10 bases separated the two germline ends. CDR3 length: 15 residues. As DNA, the CDR3 is TGTGCCATCAGTGAGACGGTTCGAGCCTACAATGAGCAGTTCTTC. Amino acid sequence: CAISETVRAYNEQFF.

This clonotype came up a few times. The chain recombines TRBV7-2 with TRBJ2-2; D is undetermined. Trimming pared 3 bases from V and 7 bases from J, leaving 15 bases between. CDR1 is SGHTA and CDR2 is FQGNSA in the germline V gene. The CDR3 has 15 amino acids. CDR3 sequence reads: CASSLAAGIGGELFF. The CDR3 bases are TGTGCCAGCAGCTTGGCGGCTGGGATAGGCGGGGAGCTGTTTTTT.